This TCR beta chain was recovered during a study of shared clonotypes between healthy human individuals. In its sample, this clone was seen once. The target antigen is unknown. The CDR3 has 13 residues. Germline V gene sequence: CDR1 LNHDA, CDR2 SQIVND (reference sequence). Trimming pared 5 bases from V and 10 bases from J, leaving 17 bases between. Genomic DNA from each subset was divided evenly over several immunoSEQ plates. Authors' analysis steps: ImmunoSEQ output lacked quality scores and full-length reads, limiting matched filtering. Sequenced by immunoSEQ multiplex PCR; TCRdb stores in-frame clones only, minus some. V, J and clone size are taken as reported in that table, and D and trimming were inferred from the DNA itself. The sample lists fewer than 2.5 million clones, roughly 93% occurring once. Study-level results: A handful of donors showed sharing of approximately 5% of naive CD4 clonotypes.

V gene TRBV19 combines with J gene TRBJ1-1; D is perhaps TRBD1 (5 bases). The TCR comes from a young man in good health. Some clones in this sample may be carry-over from other donors' samples. The sample taken for sequencing was naive CD4+ T cells from PBMCs. Subset indicated: CD45RA+ positively selected. DNA of the CDR3: TGTGCCAGTAGTCACGTCGACAGCCCGCGAGCTTTCTTT. Residues: CASSHVDSPRAFF.